Each of the 8 T cell receptor beta chains below was sequenced from the same sample in a study of T cell responses to AZD1222 COVID-19 vaccine. Using immunoSEQ multiplex PCR, the repertoire was profiled, and TCRdb retains in-frame clones only, with some absent. The table shows about 150,000 clones, with approximately 89% occurring only once. The specimen was peripheral blood, collected 28 days after the second AZD1222 dose. The receptors originated from an adult who received the AZD1222 COVID-19 vaccine.

This clone has only a few counts. At one end, the junction sequence differs from germline, possibly due to a read error. V is TRBV7-3 and J is TRBJ2-3, with 7 bases fitting TRBD2. The CDR3 is made up of 15 amino acids. Germline values: CDR1 SGHTA, CDR2 FQGTGA. The CDR3 sequence: CASSLSSTSRDTQYF. The CDR3, as DNA: TGTGCCAGCAGCTTATCCTCGACTAGCAGAGATACGCAGTATTTT.

V and J are TRBV6-5 and TRBJ2-5, with no clear D. Germline CDR1 MNHEY, CDR2 SVGAGI. V lost 10 bases, J lost 2 bases, and 8 bases lay in between. The CDR3 spans 11 residues. CDR3 amino acids: CATYLQETQYF. Here the CDR3 DNA reads TGTGCCACTTACTTACAAGAGACCCAGTACTTC.

The chain has TRBV18 and TRBJ2-7, with TRBD1 matching 10 bases. V was clipped by 0 bases and J by 7 bases; unmatched bases: 6. The CDR3 is 15 residues long. Per germline, CDR1 KGHSH and CDR2 LQKENI. In DNA form, the CDR3 reads TGTGCCAGCTCACCACCGACAGGGGGCCGGGGGGAGCAGTACTTC. This sequence encodes CASSPPTGGRGEQYF. Combining the CDR3 with reference TRBV18 and TRBJ2-7 gives the whole variable domain NAGVMQNPRHLVRRRGQEARLRCSPMKGHSHVYWYRQLPEEGLKFMVYLQKENIIDESGMPKERFSAEFPKEGPSILRIQQVVRGDSAAYFCASSPPTGGRGEQYFGPGTRLTVT.

The V call is TRBV19, the J call TRBJ2-1; 10 bases are a match to TRBD2. CDR1 is LNHDA and CDR2 is SQIVND in the germline V gene (reference sequence). Losses at the gene ends were 4 bases for V and 7 bases for J; bases not matched to a gene: 4. The CDR3 is 14 amino acids. The CDR3 sequence is CASSKAGGKNEQFF. The DNA for the CDR3 is TGTGCCAGTAGTAAAGCGGGAGGGAAAAATGAGCAGTTCTTC.

The CDR3 is CASSPRHGTGDEKLFF. In nucleotides, the CDR3 is TGTGCCAGCTCACCACGGCATGGGACAGGAGATGAAAAACTGTTTTTT. V gene TRBV18 combines with J gene TRBJ1-4; TRBD1 matches 8 bases. The ends lost 1 base at V and 6 bases at J; junction bases unmatched: 7. CDR1 is KGHSH and CDR2 is LQKENI in the germline V gene. The length of the CDR3 is 16 residues.

The V gene is TRBV4-3, the J gene TRBJ1-4; D gene unclear. Per germline, CDR1 LGHNA and CDR2 YSLEER. CDR3 length: 18 residues. V lost 1 base and J 0 bases, leaving 15 bases between the germline ends. The CDR3 spells CASSQGSMDHATNEKLFF. In DNA, the CDR3 is TGCGCCAGCAGCCAAGGAAGCATGGACCACGCAACTAATGAAAAACTGTTTTTT.

This chain links TRBV12-5 with TRBJ1-3; D gene uncertain. Trimming took 7 bases from V and 7 from J, leaving 5 bases between them. The length of the CDR3 is 10 residues. Germline V gene sequence: CDR1 LGHNT, CDR2 FRNRAP. The CDR3 loop reads CASAENTIYF. The CDR3 DNA sequence: TGTGCTAGTGCAGAGAACACCATATATTTT. Filled out from reference TRBV12-5 and TRBJ1-3, the complete variable domain reads DARVTQTPRHKVTEMGQEVTMRCQPILGHNTVFWYRQTMMQGLELLAYFRNRAPLDDSGMPKDRFSAEMPDATLATLKIQPSEPRDSAVYFCASAENTIYFGEGSWLTVV.

The chain has TRBV6-2 or TRBV6-3 and TRBJ2-7, with D unclear. From germline, CDR1 is MNHEY and CDR2 SVGEGT. Trimming took 0 bases from V and 3 from J, leaving 12 bases between them. CDR3 length equals 15 residues. CDR3 nucleotide sequence: TGTGCCAGCAGTTACTCCCTCGACTGGGACTACGAGCAGTACTTC. Amino acid sequence: CASSYSLDWDYEQYF.